The rows below give T cell receptor beta chains drawn from one sample of a study of OX40 agonist ivuxolimab in advanced cancers. The method was immunoSEQ multiplex PCR; TCRdb's version includes in-frame clones alone and lacks a portion of them. The sample shows around 68,000 clones, about nine tenths of them seen only once. This specimen consisted of CD4+ or CD8+ T cells sorted from blood, obtained in a trial of the OX40 agonist ivuxolimab. The receptors were sampled from an adult with an advanced solid tumor such as melanoma, head and neck, liver or kidney cancer. Both conserved end residues are part of each CDR3. A D gene is named only where the DNA matches it firmly. Rows may omit the clone size; those that give it use once, few, many or a size class.

j_call v_call clone_size d_call cdr3_aa cdr3_nt
TRBJ1-5 TRBV6-5 - - CASSPDFGGNQPQHF TGTGCCAGCAGCCCTGATTTCGGGGGAAATCAGCCCCAGCATTTT
TRBJ2-7 TRBV6-6 - - CASKTRDTSYEQYF TGTGCCAGCAAAACACGGGACACCTCCTACGAGCAGTACTTC
TRBJ1-2 TRBV14 once TRBD1 CASSQGGQGFGYTF TGTGCCAGCAGCCAAGGTGGACAGGGGTTTGGCTACACCTTC
TRBJ1-4 TRBV6-1 - TRBD1 CASSQTGGREKLFF TGTGCCAGTAGCCAGACAGGGGGACGGGAAAAACTGTTTTTT
TRBJ2-3 TRBV5-1 - - CASSLSGTDTQYF TGCGCCAGCAGCTTGTCAGGAACAGATACGCAGTATTTT
TRBJ1-4 TRBV6-1 - - CASSESQTNEKLFF TGTGCCAGCAGTGAATCCCAGACGAATGAAAAACTGTTTTTT
TRBJ1-3 TRBV19 - TRBD1 CASSMGQDGGNTIYF TGTGCCAGTAGTATGGGACAGGACGGAGGAAACACCATATATTTT
TRBJ2-3 TRBV6-1 - - CASYGGFGDTQYF TGTGCCAGTTATGGAGGGTTCGGAGATACGCAGTATTTT
TRBJ2-7 TRBV28 - TRBD2 CAIAGQREGYEQYF TGTGCCATTGCGGGCCAGCGGGAGGGCTACGAGCAGTACTTC
TRBJ2-1 TRBV19 - - CASSIVSGLDEQFF TGTGCCAGTAGTATAGTCTCAGGGCTGGATGAGCAGTTCTTC
TRBJ2-2 TRBV5-1 - - CASSIQDTGELFF TGCGCCAGCAGCATTCAGGACACCGGGGAGCTGTTTTTT
TRBJ2-1 TRBV6-1 - - CASSEGPDNEQFF TGTGCCAGCAGTGAAGGACCGGACAATGAGCAGTTCTTC
TRBJ2-1 TRBV10-3 once - CAISDYLDSSYNEQFF TGTGCCATCAGTGATTATCTGGACAGCTCCTACAATGAGCAGTTCTTC
TRBJ2-3 TRBV29-1 - - CSSRLTDTQYF TGCAGCTCCCGACTCACAGATACGCAGTATTTT
TRBJ2-1 TRBV4-2 - TRBD2 CASSHVAGVSYNEQFF TGTGCCAGCAGCCACGTAGCGGGAGTGTCCTACAATGAGCAGTTCTTC
TRBJ2-1 TRBV7-8 - TRBD2 CASSLGLAFNEQFF TGTGCCAGCAGCTTAGGACTAGCTTTCAATGAGCAGTTCTTC
TRBJ1-1 TRBV5-4 - - CASSSGGDPGTEAFF TGTGCCAGCAGCTCCGGCGGAGACCCGGGCACTGAAGCTTTCTTT
TRBJ2-1 TRBV19 - - CASSIGTGSYNEQFF TGTGCCAGTAGTATAGGGACGGGCTCCTACAATGAGCAGTTCTTC
TRBJ1-1 TRBV5-1 - - CASSLAGNTEAFF TGCGCCAGCAGCTTGGCTGGGAACACTGAAGCTTTCTTT
TRBJ1-1 TRBV6-5 - TRBD1 CASTRSQGVPEAFF TGTGCCAGCACCAGATCACAGGGGGTACCTGAAGCTTTCTTT
TRBJ1-4 TRBV11-2 - - CASSLRQTEKLFF TGTGCCAGCAGCTTACGACAGACTGAAAAACTGTTTTTT
TRBJ1-1 TRBV5-4 - - CATAGSLGLGDTEAFF TGTGCCACCGCCGGGAGCCTTGGACTGGGGGACACTGAAGCTTTCTTT
TRBJ2-3 TRBV5-1 - - CASTLGGPTDTQYF TGCGCCAGCACCCTGGGGGGGCCCACAGATACGCAGTATTTT
TRBJ1-2 TRBV2 - TRBD1 CASSDSQGVPYGYTF TGTGCCAGCAGTGATAGTCAGGGGGTACCCTATGGCTACACCTTC
TRBJ2-7 TRBV13 few - CASSRPDSWGVDEQYF TGTGCCAGCAGCCGTCCGGACAGCTGGGGCGTAGACGAGCAGTACTTC
TRBJ1-5 TRBV19 - - CASSILGADNQPQHF TGTGCCAGTAGTATATTGGGGGCTGACAATCAGCCCCAGCATTTT
TRBJ2-7 TRBV6-5 - - CASSYRQGGYEQYF TGTGCCAGCAGTTACAGACAGGGAGGCTACGAGCAGTACTTC
TRBJ2-1 TRBV11-2 - TRBD2 CASSLNLPIGLAGGNEQFF TGTGCCAGCAGCTTGAATTTGCCGATAGGACTAGCGGGAGGCAATGAGCAGTTCTTC
TRBJ2-1 TRBV5-1 - TRBD1 CASSLTVLGGQGAGEQFF TGCGCCAGCAGCTTGACGGTGTTAGGAGGACAGGGGGCAGGTGAGCAGTTCTTC
TRBJ2-2 TRBV7-3 - TRBD1 CASSLKGAGALNTGELFF TGTGCCAGCAGCTTAAAGGGGGCAGGGGCCTTGAACACCGGGGAGCTGTTTTTT
TRBJ1-3 TRBV6-5 - - CASTNRASGNTIYF TGTGCCAGCACTAACAGGGCCTCTGGAAACACCATATATTTT
TRBJ1-4 TRBV7-9 - - CASSLGGFNEKLFF TGTGCCAGCAGCTTGGGCGGATTTAATGAAAAACTGTTTTTT
TRBJ2-7 TRBV5-1 - - CASSITGSEQYF TGCGCCAGCAGCATTACAGGGTCCGAGCAGTACTTC
TRBJ1-1 TRBV6-1 - TRBD1 CASSESGGGTEAFF TGTGCCAGCAGTGAATCAGGGGGGGGTACTGAAGCTTTCTTT
TRBJ1-2 TRBV18 - TRBD1 CASSPTPGTGLINYGYTF TGTGCCAGCTCGCCTACGCCCGGGACAGGGTTGATCAACTATGGCTACACCTTC
TRBJ2-7 TRBV19 - - CASSRGVAWTASYEQYF TGTGCCAGTAGCAGAGGGGTGGCGTGGACAGCATCCTACGAGCAGTACTTC
TRBJ2-4 TRBV7-8 - - CASSLPGEAKNIQYF TGTGCCAGCAGCTTACCAGGGGAGGCCAAAAACATTCAGTACTTC
TRBJ2-1 TRBV7-6 - TRBD2 CASSLSGTSGSSEQFF TGTGCCAGCAGCTTATCCGGGACTAGCGGGAGTAGTGAGCAGTTCTTC
TRBJ2-7 TRBV19 once - CASRPGPTYEQYF TGTGCCAGTAGGCCGGGACCAACCTACGAGCAGTACTTC
TRBJ2-2 TRBV15 - - CATSSPFRKGELFF TGTGCCACCAGCAGCCCCTTTCGAAAGGGGGAGCTGTTTTTT
TRBJ2-1 TRBV15 - - CATSRKQGSLISYNEQFF TGTGCCACCAGCAGAAAACAGGGATCACTGATCTCCTACAATGAGCAGTTCTTC
TRBJ1-4 TRBV15 - - CATSRDSGRTVANEKLFF TGTGCCACCAGCAGAGATTCTGGGAGGACAGTAGCTAATGAAAAACTGTTTTTT
TRBJ2-1 TRBV5-1 - - CASSLETLSSYNEQFF TGCGCCAGCAGCTTGGAGACTCTTAGCTCCTACAATGAGCAGTTCTTC
TRBJ1-6 TRBV30 - - CAWSVVGFYNSPLHF TGTGCCTGGAGTGTAGTCGGCTTCTATAATTCACCCCTCCACTTT
TRBJ1-2 TRBV15 - TRBD1 CATTSKGQGDHVYGYTF TGTGCCACCACCTCGAAGGGACAGGGGGATCACGTCTATGGCTACACCTTC
TRBJ1-2 TRBV9 - - CASSVVRSGDGYTF TGTGCCAGCAGCGTAGTTCGGAGCGGTGATGGCTACACCTTC